These 20 T cell receptor beta chains were sequenced from one sample in a study of T cell clones after liver transplantation. Profiling relied on immunoSEQ multiplex PCR, and the TCRdb table lists in-frame clones only, not all of them. The sample has roughly 100,000 clones; around 84% are singletons. The source was CD4+ T cells from blood, collected approximately 4 years after liver transplant. The receptor source for this set is a human patient who received a liver transplant. A subset of T cells may come from the graft donor.

The gene calls are TRBV10-3 and TRBJ1-5; TRBD1 agrees at 8 bases. This CDR3 comprises 15 residues. Germline V gives CDR1 ENHRY, CDR2 SYGVKD. J lost 5 bases, V lost 0 bases, and 3 bases had no gene match. CDR3 amino acids: CAISESGQGHQPQHF. In DNA, the CDR3 is TGTGCCATCAGTGAGTCTGGACAGGGACATCAGCCCCAGCATTTT.

The J gene is TRBJ1-1, the V gene TRBV27, with TRBD1 identical over 8 bases. There are 13 residues in the CDR3. Germline CDR1 and CDR2: MNHEY and SMNVEV (reference sequence). V lost 7 bases to trimming and J lost 2 bases; unmatched junction nucleotides: 3. This chain's CDR3 is CASKTGGNTEAFF. The CDR3 coding sequence is TGTGCCAGCAAAACAGGGGGAAACACTGAAGCTTTCTTT.

The chain recombines TRBV14 with TRBJ1-1; D not certain. The germline V gene encodes CDR1 SGHDN and CDR2 FVKESK. This CDR3 spans 15 amino acids. The germline V and J ends were trimmed by 3 bases and 6 bases, with 17 bases remaining between them. CDR3 loop: CASSQAGFVVSEAFF. CDR3 DNA sequence: TGTGCCAGCAGCCAGGCCGGGTTCGTAGTTTCTGAAGCTTTCTTT.

The chain is built from TRBV5-1 and TRBJ1-5; 7 bases are a match to TRBD1. The CDR3 contains 15 residues. V was clipped by 0 bases and J by 4 bases; unmatched bases: 4. Germline V lookup: CDR1 SGHRS, CDR2 YFSETQ. The CDR3 spells CASSLGDSKNQPQHF. The CDR3 nucleotides read TGCGCCAGCAGCTTGGGGGACAGTAAAAATCAGCCCCAGCATTTT.

The chain couples TRBV28 to TRBJ1-2; 12 bases are a match to TRBD1. The J segment lost 6 bases and the V segment lost 6 bases, leaving 17 bases of the junction unmatched. CDR3 length: 18 residues. Germline CDR1 reads MDHEN; CDR2 reads SYDVKM. The CDR3 bases are TGTGCCAGCAGCCCCTTGGGGGGGACAGGGGGCGGGGTAAATGGCTACACCTTC. Amino acid sequence: CASSPLGGTGGGVNGYTF.

This clone has only a few counts. This rearrangement joins TRBV28 to TRBJ1-5, with D perhaps TRBD1 (6 bases). In germline, CDR1 is MDHEN, CDR2 SYDVKM. This CDR3 is 14 amino acids long. The V gene lost 3 bases and the J gene lost 4 bases, with 10 bases spanning the gap. CDR3 protein: CASSFRRGNQPQHF. The CDR3 nucleotides are TGTGCCAGCAGTTTTCGAAGGGGGAATCAGCCCCAGCATTTT.

The chain has TRBV6-5 and TRBJ1-6; 8 bases align to TRBD1. The CDR3 spans 15 residues. From germline, CDR1 is MNHEY and CDR2 SVGAGI. V was clipped by 6 bases and J by 6 bases; unmatched bases: 7. The CDR3 spells CASSYDRGSNSPLHF. The CDR3 DNA follows: TGTGCCAGCAGCTACGACAGGGGAAGTAATTCACCCCTCCACTTT.

This rearrangement joins TRBV19 to TRBJ1-5, with 8 bases fitting TRBD1. The CDR3 length is 14 residues. V was clipped by 8 bases and J by 4 bases; unmatched bases: 7. CDR1 is LNHDA and CDR2 is SQIVND in the germline V gene (reference sequence). The CDR3 loop reads CASGQGLGNQPQHF. CDR3 bases: TGTGCCAGTGGACAGGGCTTGGGTAATCAGCCCCAGCATTTT.

The chain combines TRBV6-5 with TRBJ1-2, with a weak D call TRBD1 (6 bases). V dropped 5 bases and J dropped 7 bases, with 17 bases sitting between them. CDR1 is MNHEY and CDR2 is SVGAGI in the germline V gene. This CDR3 region has 14 residues. CDR3 residues: CASSAPGGPIGYTF. The CDR3 DNA is TGTGCCAGCAGTGCACCCGGGGGGCCAATTGGCTACACCTTC.

This clone appeared once. The rearrangement joins TRBV6-1 to TRBJ1-5; no firm D call. This CDR3 is built from 17 residues. CDR1 and CDR2 (germline): MNHNS, SASEGT. The V end was cut by 0 bases, the J end by 2 bases, with 14 bases between. CDR3 loop: CASSEAWTPPRNQPQHF. CDR3 DNA: TGTGCCAGCAGTGAAGCTTGGACTCCCCCCCGCAATCAGCCCCAGCATTTT.

The chain uses TRBV11-2 and TRBJ2-2, with D unclear. Trimming pared 2 bases from V and 5 bases from J, leaving 12 bases between. The V gene's germline CDR1 is SGHAT and CDR2 FQNNGV. The CDR3 runs to 15 residues. CDR3 region: CASSLTAGWTGELFF. In DNA, the CDR3 is TGTGCCAGCAGCTTAACGGCAGGATGGACCGGGGAGCTGTTTTTT.

The chain has TRBV5-1 and TRBJ1-4; D is perhaps TRBD1 (6 bases). From germline, CDR1 is SGHRS and CDR2 YFSETQ. The CDR3 runs to 15 residues. Trimming stripped 4 bases from V and 8 bases from J, with 18 bases between. The CDR3 bases are TGCGCCAGCAGCCCCAGGACAGCTGAAGGGGAAAAACTGTTTTTT. As protein: CASSPRTAEGEKLFF.

The J gene is TRBJ1-3, the V gene TRBV11-2, with unresolved D. The CDR3 contains 13 residues. CDR1 and CDR2 (germline): SGHAT, FQNNGV. Trimming left V 5 bases short and J 5 bases short, with 10 bases between. CDR3 region: CASSPRTRNTIYF. The CDR3 bases are TGTGCCAGCAGCCCAAGGACGAGAAACACCATATATTTT.

The count of this clone is one. This chain connects TRBV20-1 to TRBJ2-3; D unclear. V dropped 6 bases and J dropped 4 bases, with 8 bases sitting between them. Germline-derived CDR1 and CDR2 are DFQATT and SNEGSKA (reference sequence). The CDR3 covers 11 residues. Here the CDR3 reads CSAPRPDTQYF. DNA of the CDR3: TGCAGTGCACCCAGGCCAGATACGCAGTATTTT.

The V gene is TRBV15, the J gene TRBJ2-5; possible D gene TRBD1, 6 bases. The CDR3 is 13 amino acids. V shed 6 bases and J shed 3 bases, with 11 bases lying between them. CDR1 is LNHNV, CDR2 YYDKDF, per germline (reference sequence). The CDR3 sequence is CATRKGGKETQYF. CDR3 sequence (DNA): TGTGCCACCAGGAAAGGGGGAAAAGAGACCCAGTACTTC. Full variable domain (missing parts from reference TRBV15 and TRBJ2-5): DAMVIQNPRYQVTQFGKPVTLSCSQTLNHNVMYWYQQKSSQAPKLLFHYYDKDFNNEADTPDNFQSRRPNTSFCFLDIRSPGLGDTAMYLCATRKGGKETQYFGPGTRLLVL.

Worth noting for this clone: In the same sample, other DNA sequences code for this CDR3. V gene TRBV6-5 combines with J gene TRBJ1-1; a weak D match, TRBD1 (5 bases). Germline-derived CDR1 and CDR2 are MNHEY and SVGAGI. V was shortened by 0 bases and J by 5 bases, with 7 bases between the two germline ends. The CDR3 has 13 residues. The CDR3 bases are TGTGCCAGCAGTTACTCGAGGGGAACTGAAGCTTTCTTT. This gives the protein CASSYSRGTEAFF.

V and J are TRBV5-4 and TRBJ2-7; D might be TRBD1 (7 bases). The ends were cut back, 4 bases at V and 2 bases at J, with 10 bases in the middle. Germline V gene data show CDR1 as SGHNT and CDR2 as YYREEE (reference sequence). The CDR3 extends over 13 amino acids. The CDR3 loop is CASSAGTAYEQYF. The CDR3 region has the DNA TGTGCCAGCAGCGCGGGGACAGCCTACGAGCAGTACTTC.

V gene TRBV28 combines with J gene TRBJ2-5; D gene ambiguous. The CDR3 contains 11 residues. V dropped 9 bases and J dropped 3 bases, with 8 bases sitting between them. Germline V gives CDR1 MDHEN, CDR2 SYDVKM. The CDR3 nucleotides read TGTGCCAGTCGTGCGGAAGAGACCCAGTACTTC. Translated, it gives CASRAEETQYF.

The chain carries TRBV27 and TRBJ2-5; D unclear. The closer fit of TRBJ2-7 to the DNA end suggests the J call may be wrong. In germline, CDR1 is MNHEY, CDR2 SMNVEV (reference sequence). The CDR3 consists of 14 residues. The CDR3 loop reads CASSFVAGAYEQYF. CDR3 sequence (DNA): TGTGCCAGCAGTTTTGTAGCCGGTGCCTACGAGCAGTACTTC.

The V call is TRBV5-1, the J call TRBJ2-2; TRBD2 might be the D (5 bases). Looked up from germline, CDR1 is SGHRS and CDR2 is YFSETQ. V was pared by 0 bases and J by 7 bases, with 7 bases between. The CDR3 consists of 13 residues. CDR3 sequence reads: CASSLAGFGELFF. In nucleotides, the CDR3 is TGCGCCAGCAGCTTGGCGGGGTTCGGGGAGCTGTTTTTT.